This T cell receptor beta chain was sequenced for a study of T cells in localized non-small cell lung cancer. TCRdb's table, derived via immunoSEQ multiplex PCR, lists solely in-frame clones and lacks some. The profile shows 6,000 or so clones, 40% to 45% of them singletons. Germline V CDR1 and CDR2: MNHGY, SAAAGT. V lost 6 bases, J lost 9 bases, and 27 bases lay in between. The CDR3 extends over 16 amino acids. This clone was observed a handful of times. Antigen unknown. Study results and caveats: Adjacent lung exhibited a median of about 56 among the 100 most abundant tumor clones.

The sequence came from a woman aged 40-75 years with stage II squamous cell lung carcinoma. J is TRBJ2-7 and V is TRBV6-8, with D possibly matching TRBD1 (6 bases). The sample here was lung tumor tissue, taken before any cancer treatment. CDR3 loop: CASSSSPETGRRRQYF. The DNA for the CDR3 is TGTGCCAGCAGCTCCTCCCCAGAGACAGGACGGAGAAGGCAGTACTTC.